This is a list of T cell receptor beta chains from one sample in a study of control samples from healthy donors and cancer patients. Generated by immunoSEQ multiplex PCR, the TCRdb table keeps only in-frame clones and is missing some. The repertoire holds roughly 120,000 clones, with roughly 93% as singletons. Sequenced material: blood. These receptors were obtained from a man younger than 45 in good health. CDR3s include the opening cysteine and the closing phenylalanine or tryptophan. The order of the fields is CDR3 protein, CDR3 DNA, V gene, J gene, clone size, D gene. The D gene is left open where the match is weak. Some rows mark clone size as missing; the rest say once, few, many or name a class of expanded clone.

CDR3 protein: CASRGTGGPNSPLHF
CDR3 DNA: TGTGCCAGCAGGGGGACGGGTGGCCCTAATTCACCCCTCCACTTT
V gene: TRBV6-5
J gene: TRBJ1-6
clone size: few
D gene: NA

CDR3 protein: CAWSPLAGYNEQFF
CDR3 DNA: TGTGCCTGGAGTCCACTAGCGGGCTACAATGAGCAGTTCTTC
V gene: TRBV30
J gene: TRBJ2-1
clone size: NA
D gene: TRBD2

CDR3 protein: CASSLTPIAGGQNGELFF
CDR3 DNA: TGTGCCAGCAGCTTAACCCCAATAGCGGGGGGGCAGAACGGGGAGCTGTTTTTT
V gene: TRBV7-3
J gene: TRBJ2-2
clone size: NA
D gene: TRBD2

CDR3 protein: CASSPQVGEKLFF
CDR3 DNA: TGTGCCAGCAGCCCTCAAGTGGGGGAAAAACTGTTTTTT
V gene: TRBV3-1/TRBV3-2
J gene: TRBJ1-4
clone size: NA
D gene: NA

CDR3 protein: CASSQGNSGNEKLFF
CDR3 DNA: TGTGCCAGCAGCCAGGGGAATTCTGGTAATGAAAAACTGTTTTTT
V gene: TRBV7-9
J gene: TRBJ1-4
clone size: NA
D gene: NA

CDR3 protein: CASSPNRSPRTNYGYTF
CDR3 DNA: TGTGCCAGTAGTCCCAACAGGAGCCCTAGGACGAACTATGGCTACACCTTC
V gene: TRBV19
J gene: TRBJ1-2
clone size: NA
D gene: NA

CDR3 protein: CASSPGTSGALQETQYF
CDR3 DNA: TGCGCCAGCAGCCCTGGGACTAGCGGGGCCTTACAAGAGACCCAGTACTTC
V gene: TRBV5-1
J gene: TRBJ2-5
clone size: once
D gene: TRBD2

CDR3 protein: CASSSGRLNTEAFF
CDR3 DNA: TGTGCCAGTAGTTCGGGACGGTTGAACACTGAAGCTTTCTTT
V gene: TRBV19
J gene: TRBJ1-1
clone size: NA
D gene: NA

CDR3 protein: CSVSGPTYEQYF
CDR3 DNA: TGCAGCGTTTCTGGACCAACCTACGAGCAGTACTTC
V gene: TRBV29-1
J gene: TRBJ2-7
clone size: NA
D gene: NA

CDR3 protein: CASSESEDSVEPQHF
CDR3 DNA: TGCGCCAGCAGTGAGTCGGAGGACTCCGTGGAGCCCCAGCATTTT
V gene: TRBV10-2
J gene: TRBJ1-5
clone size: NA
D gene: NA

CDR3 protein: CASSLGTRRETQYF
CDR3 DNA: TGTGCCAGCAGTTTAGGGACTAGGCGAGAGACCCAGTACTTC
V gene: TRBV28
J gene: TRBJ2-5
clone size: NA
D gene: TRBD2

CDR3 protein: CASSSNQNTEAFF
CDR3 DNA: TGTGCCAGCTCTTCTAACCAGAACACTGAAGCTTTCTTT
V gene: TRBV18
J gene: TRBJ1-1
clone size: NA
D gene: NA

CDR3 protein: CARPLGGALAKNIQYF
CDR3 DNA: TGTGCCAGACCCTTGGGGGGCGCATTGGCCAAAAACATTCAGTACTTC
V gene: TRBV19
J gene: TRBJ2-4
clone size: NA
D gene: NA

CDR3 protein: CASSYSNSYGYEQYF
CDR3 DNA: TGTGCCAGCAGTTACTCGAATTCCTACGGCTACGAGCAGTACTTC
V gene: TRBV6-5
J gene: TRBJ2-7
clone size: few
D gene: NA

CDR3 protein: CASSLLAEGAPEQYF
CDR3 DNA: TGTGCCAGCAGCCTGTTGGCCGAAGGGGCTCCCGAGCAGTACTTC
V gene: TRBV3-1/TRBV3-2
J gene: TRBJ2-7
clone size: NA
D gene: NA

CDR3 protein: CASSQVGGAASDTQYF
CDR3 DNA: TGCGCCAGCAGCCAAGTAGGTGGGGCGGCTTCAGATACGCAGTATTTT
V gene: TRBV4-1
J gene: TRBJ2-3
clone size: NA
D gene: NA

CDR3 protein: CASSTVERGNTEAFF
CDR3 DNA: TGTGCCAGCAGCACGGTCGAGAGGGGGAACACTGAAGCTTTCTTT
V gene: TRBV13
J gene: TRBJ1-1
clone size: NA
D gene: NA

CDR3 protein: CASSPQTDSREQYF
CDR3 DNA: TGTGCCAGCAGCCCTCAGACGGACAGCAGGGAGCAGTACTTC
V gene: TRBV7-6
J gene: TRBJ2-7
clone size: NA
D gene: NA

CDR3 protein: CASSLQGDQPQHF
CDR3 DNA: TGCGCCAGCAGCCTACAGGGCGATCAGCCCCAGCATTTT
V gene: TRBV4-1
J gene: TRBJ1-5
clone size: NA
D gene: NA

CDR3 protein: CASSPGRGNTIYF
CDR3 DNA: TGTGCCAGCAGTCCGGGGAGGGGAAACACCATATATTTT
V gene: TRBV2
J gene: TRBJ1-3
clone size: NA
D gene: NA

CDR3 protein: CASSVGGGADEQYF
CDR3 DNA: TGTGCCAGCAGCGTAGGCGGGGGGGCGGACGAGCAGTACTTC
V gene: TRBV9
J gene: TRBJ2-7
clone size: NA
D gene: TRBD2

CDR3 protein: CATSREDHGGTQYF
CDR3 DNA: TGTGCCACCAGCAGGGAGGACCACGGGGGGACCCAGTACTTC
V gene: TRBV15
J gene: TRBJ2-5
clone size: NA
D gene: NA

CDR3 protein: CASSMGNTEAFF
CDR3 DNA: TGTGCCAGTAGTATGGGTAACACTGAAGCTTTCTTT
V gene: TRBV19
J gene: TRBJ1-1
clone size: few
D gene: NA

CDR3 protein: CASSPGPIRGKNIQYF
CDR3 DNA: TGTGCCAGCAGCCCGGGTCCGATCAGGGGCAAAAACATTCAGTACTTC
V gene: TRBV6-4
J gene: TRBJ2-4
clone size: NA
D gene: NA

CDR3 protein: CASSTRGGKTIRVGETQYF
CDR3 DNA: TGTGCCAGCAGTACCAGGGGTGGGAAAACCATTCGGGTAGGGGAGACCCAGTACTTC
V gene: TRBV21-1
J gene: TRBJ2-5
clone size: once
D gene: NA

CDR3 protein: CASNAGGEETQYF
CDR3 DNA: TGTGCCAGCAACGCGGGGGGGGAAGAGACCCAGTACTTC
V gene: TRBV19
J gene: TRBJ2-5
clone size: once
D gene: TRBD2

CDR3 protein: CASSVGQGNYGYTF
CDR3 DNA: TGCGCCAGCAGCGTAGGACAGGGCAACTATGGCTACACCTTC
V gene: TRBV5-1
J gene: TRBJ1-2
clone size: once
D gene: TRBD1